These 22 T cell receptor beta chains share one sample of origin, sequenced in a study of blood T cells in healthy people across ages. A second PCR of roughly 7 to 11 cycles used a sample-barcoded 5' primer and a J-beta primer mix. One entry per CDR3 protein results from TCRdb running MiXCR on the 5' RACE reads. The sample lists over a million distinct CDR3 sequences; 40% to 50% were seen once. Material: blood. Receptors were obtained from a woman aged 55-69 years in good health.

This chain joins TRBV6-5 and TRBJ1-2; 8 nucleotides line up with TRBD1. The V segment lost 4 bases and the J segment 4 bases; nucleotides outside the gene matches: 5. The CDR3 loop spans 14 amino acids. Germline loops: CDR1 MNHEY, CDR2 SVGAGI. This CDR3 is CASSWSTGVYGYTF. CDR3 nucleotides: TGTGCCAGCAGTTGGTCGACAGGGGTCTATGGCTACACCTTC.

This clonotype was found many times. The rearrangement joins TRBV27 to TRBJ2-6, with a tentative D call TRBD2 (5 bases). CDR3 size: 17 residues. Germline CDR1 is MNHEY and CDR2 is SMNVEV (reference sequence). Trimming took off 5 bases at V and 3 bases at J, with 17 bases between the two ends. The CDR3 loop is CASSPRDVGGGANVLTF. CDR3 sequence (DNA): TGTGCCAGCAGTCCTAGGGATGTAGGAGGTGGGGCCAACGTCCTGACTTTC.

The sample holds a few counts of this clonotype. The chain links TRBV4-2 to TRBJ2-7; tentative D call: TRBD2 (7 bases). Germline V gene data show CDR1 as LGHNA and CDR2 as YNFKEQ. Trimming stripped 4 bases from V and 3 bases from J, with 16 bases between. The CDR3 runs 15 residues. CDR3 protein: CASSRGGGSDYEQYF. The DNA for the CDR3 is TGTGCCAGCAGCCGCGGGGGCGGCAGCGACTACGAGCAGTACTTC.

In this sample, this clonotype turned up many times. The CDR3 is CSARLLAGTQYF. In DNA form, the CDR3 reads TGCAGTGCTAGACTGCTAGCGGGAACGCAGTATTTT. The rearrangement uses TRBV20-1 and TRBJ2-3, with 9 bases aligning to TRBD2. Per germline, CDR1 DFQATT and CDR2 SNEGSKA (reference sequence). The J segment lost 9 bases and the V segment lost 2 bases, leaving 3 bases of the junction unmatched. The CDR3 runs to 12 residues.

The chain joins TRBV28 to TRBJ2-7, with 12 bases lining up with TRBD2. Per germline, CDR1 MDHEN and CDR2 SYDVKM. This CDR3 contains 17 residues. The junction had 12 bases not matched to a gene; V was cut back by 4 bases and J by 5 bases. This CDR3 is CASSSPLAGGPPHEQYF. The CDR3 DNA reads TGTGCCAGCAGTTCACCCCTAGCGGGAGGGCCCCCCCACGAGCAGTACTTC.

The gene calls are TRBV20-1 and TRBJ2-1; 8 bases align to TRBD2. The CDR3 is 15 amino acids. Per germline, CDR1 DFQATT and CDR2 SNEGSKA (reference sequence). With V trimmed by 4 bases and J by 5 bases, 10 bases remained unmatched. The CDR3: CSAKGPGLGDNEQFF. As DNA, the CDR3 is TGCAGTGCTAAGGGGCCGGGACTAGGGGACAATGAGCAGTTCTTC.

This clonotype came up a few times. The chain recombines TRBV29-1 with TRBJ1-5, with a weak D call TRBD1 (6 bases). Germline-derived CDR1 and CDR2 are SQVTM and ANQGSEA. The CDR3 length is 13 residues. V gave up 6 bases and J gave up 2 bases, with 11 bases separating them. Here the CDR3 reads CSVLDSGNQPQHF. The CDR3 DNA reads as TGCAGCGTCCTGGACAGTGGCAATCAGCCCCAGCATTTT.

This clonotype was observed a few times. The chain combines TRBV10-3 with TRBJ2-1, with 7 nucleotides matching TRBD1. CDR1 is ENHRY, CDR2 SYGVKD, per germline. Unmatched junction bases numbered 0, after V lost 4 bases and J lost 3 bases. The CDR3 is made up of 13 amino acids. The chain's CDR3 is CAISGDSYNEQFF. The CDR3 coding sequence is TGTGCCATCAGTGGGGACAGCTACAATGAGCAGTTCTTC.

The V gene is TRBV6-6, the J gene TRBJ2-7; D may be TRBD1 (5 bases). V lost 6 bases to trimming and J lost 0 bases, with 12 bases between them. Germline CDR1 reads MNHNY; CDR2 reads SVGAGI (reference sequence). The CDR3 extends over 14 amino acids. Here the CDR3 reads CASRGPGISYEQYF. The DNA for the CDR3 is TGTGCCAGCAGAGGGCCAGGGATCTCCTACGAGCAGTACTTC.

This clonotype has only a few counts. The V gene is TRBV20-1, the J gene TRBJ2-7; D is unresolved. Germline CDR1 DFQATT, CDR2 SNEGSKA (reference sequence). This CDR3 region has 13 residues. Trimming shortened V by 3 bases and J by 3 bases, and 12 bases separated the two germline ends. CDR3 DNA: TGCAGTGCTAGGGGTGGGAACTTCTACGAGCAGTACTTC. Translation gives CSARGGNFYEQYF.

This sequence joins TRBV15 and TRBJ2-1, with TRBD2 identical over 11 bases. V gave up 0 bases and J gave up 8 bases; unmatched junction bases: 15. This CDR3 has 19 amino acids. Germline lookup yields CDR1 LNHNV and CDR2 YYDKDF (reference sequence). CDR3 DNA: TGTGCCACCAGCAGAGATAGGGCTAGCGGGAGGAAGTTAGGCGATGAGCAGTTCTTC. This translates into CATSRDRASGRKLGDEQFF.

This chain links TRBV6-6 with TRBJ2-7; D is perhaps TRBD1 (6 bases). The germline V and J ends were trimmed by 5 bases and 2 bases, with 13 bases remaining between them. This CDR3 comprises 14 residues. Germline assignment: CDR1 MNHNY and CDR2 SVGAGI (reference sequence). DNA of the CDR3: TGTGCCAGCAGTCCCCGGGACAATCCCTACGAGCAGTACTTC. Protein sequence: CASSPRDNPYEQYF.

This sequence joins TRBV5-1 and TRBJ2-7; D is undetermined. V was shortened by 4 bases and J by 6 bases, with 17 bases between the two germline ends. The CDR3 has 14 amino acids. Germline V gives CDR1 SGHRS, CDR2 YFSETQ. The CDR3 nucleotides are TGCGCCAGCAGCGTGGCCGACGGTGTGCGCGAGCAGTACTTC. Encoded protein: CASSVADGVREQYF.

This clonotype was seen only a few times. The chain links TRBV20-1 to TRBJ2-7, with 10 bases matching TRBD1. V shed 1 base and J 2 bases; nucleotides not matched to a gene: 8. The CDR3 is 16 amino acids. Germline CDR1 reads DFQATT; CDR2 reads SNEGSKA (reference sequence). The CDR3 sequence: CSARGPGTGVTYEQYF. The CDR3 DNA follows: TGCAGTGCTAGAGGCCCCGGGACAGGGGTTACCTACGAGCAGTACTTC.

This clonotype was counted ten times or more. The chain is built from TRBV29-1 and TRBJ2-1; D is perhaps TRBD2 (5 bases). The V end lost 3 bases, the J end lost 0 bases, and 9 bases lay between the germline ends. Germline CDR1 SQVTM, CDR2 ANQGSEA. The CDR3 is made up of 14 amino acids. CDR3 loop: CSVEEDFSYNEQFF. The CDR3 bases are TGCAGCGTTGAGGAGGACTTCTCCTACAATGAGCAGTTCTTC.

The sample holds a few counts of this clonotype. This chain connects TRBV4-1 to TRBJ2-3; D remains unclear. The CDR3 is 13 amino acids. V was clipped by 3 bases and J by 0 bases, with 4 bases between them. The germline gives CDR1 MGHRA, CDR2 YSYEKL. CDR3 region: CASSHLSTDTQYF. The CDR3 DNA reads TGCGCCAGCAGCCACCTGAGCACAGATACGCAGTATTTT.

The chain has TRBV27 and TRBJ1-5; TRBD1 might be the D (5 bases). With 4 bases removed from V and 3 bases from J, the gap between germline ends came to 13 bases. CDR1 and CDR2 from the germline V gene are MNHEY and SMNVEV (reference sequence). CDR3 length: 15 residues. The CDR3 coding sequence is TGTGCCAGCAGTTCTTACCCGGGACCCAATCAGCCCCAGCATTTT. It codes for CASSSYPGPNQPQHF.

This clonotype has only a few counts. The chain employs TRBV20-1 and TRBJ2-5; 9 nucleotides align to TRBD1. Germline CDR1 is DFQATT and CDR2 is SNEGSKA (reference sequence). V was clipped by 6 bases and J by 4 bases; unmatched bases: 18. This CDR3 comprises 17 residues. The CDR3 coding sequence is TGCAGTGCGATACAAACAGGGGGCCGGCATTACGGAGAGACCCAGTACTTC. This gives the protein CSAIQTGGRHYGETQYF.

This clonotype was counted between two and nine times. V usage is TRBV6-2 or TRBV6-3 and J usage is TRBJ2-7; TRBD2 aligns across 7 bases. CDR3 length equals 15 residues. V lost 4 bases, J lost 3 bases, and 9 bases stayed unmatched. Germline V gene lookup returns CDR1 MNHEY and CDR2 SVGEGT. The CDR3, as DNA: TGTGCCAGCAGTTTATGGACGGGAGGCTACTACGAGCAGTACTTC. Translation: CASSLWTGGYYEQYF.

DNA for the CDR3: TGTGCCAGCAGCGCCCGTACTAGCGGTAGCTCCTACGAGCAGTACTTC. Translated, it gives CASSARTSGSSYEQYF. This sequence joins TRBV13 and TRBJ2-7, with TRBD2 identical over 8 bases. Germline assignment: CDR1 PRHDT and CDR2 FYEKMQ (reference sequence). CDR3 length equals 16 residues. V lost 5 bases and J lost 0; bases outside the gene matches: 9.

The genes are TRBV20-1 and TRBJ2-1; D not resolved. In germline, CDR1 is DFQATT, CDR2 SNEGSKA (reference sequence). CDR3 length equals 15 residues. V was trimmed by 1 base and J by 6 bases, leaving 16 bases between them. Written as DNA, the CDR3 is TGCAGTGCTAGAGGATGGACGACGCTCCGCAATGAGCAGTTCTTC. It specifies CSARGWTTLRNEQFF.

There are many counts of this clonotype. The J gene is TRBJ2-7, the V gene TRBV7-2; 7 nucleotides agree with TRBD2. J lost 5 bases, V lost 1 base, and 5 bases had no gene match. This CDR3 region has 14 residues. Germline CDR1 and CDR2: SGHTA and FQGNSA. Here the CDR3 DNA reads TGTGCCAGCAGCTTAGTGGCGGGAGTGGACGAGCAGTACTTC. Translation: CASSLVAGVDEQYF.